The TCR beta chain under discussion was sequenced for a study of cytomegalovirus exposure and HLA in healthy donors. General observations from the study: Earlier analysis looked at TCR beta V segments, and most were productive about 90% or about 30% of the time. For most TCR sequences rarity was the rule, although some public TCRs occurred in many donors.

CDR1 is DFQATT and CDR2 is SNEGSKA in the germline V gene (reference sequence). V was shortened by 6 bases and J by 5 bases, with 9 bases between the two germline ends. This CDR3 has 11 residues. The study ran its PCR with 60 Vbeta and 13 Jbeta primers. Measured with immunoSEQ multiplex PCR; TCRdb has only the in-frame clones, and not every one. Of roughly 230,000 clones in the sample, 70% to 90% were seen once. With respect to this clone: Its target is unknown.

This TCR derives from a girl between 2 and 10 years old in good health and CMV-seronegative. The material sequenced was PBMCs. The V gene is TRBV20-1, the J gene TRBJ2-3; no definite D call. The CDR3 reads CSARSGDTQYF. In nucleotides, the CDR3 is TGCAGTGCCCGGTCCGGAGATACGCAGTATTTT.